This entry is about one T cell receptor beta chain. Its binding antigen is unknown. Nothing much larger sits one base from this clone, and base qualities are not available. CDR1 and CDR2, per the germline V gene (reference sequence), are MNHNY and SVGAGI. V loses 4 bases, J loses 11 bases, and the germline ends lie 21 bases apart. The CDR3 holds 15 amino acids from the cysteine to the phenylalanine. Only the CDR3 portion is preserved as DNA: 45 bases, with reading frame beginning at the first base. The collaborating institutions used their own protocols to collect whole blood in K2EDTA tubes. For TCRbeta analysis, collaborators shipped samples as frozen whole blood, isolated PBMCs, or DNA extracted from either of those sample types. TCRbeta CDR3 regions were amplified from genomic DNA using the immunoSEQ Assay, a bias-controlled multiplex PCR. Processing in the source paper ran as follows. Within the assay, amplification of reference gene primers was used to estimate how many nucleated cells each sample contained. To quantify the absolute abundance of each unique TCRbeta CDR3 rearrangement, sequence reads were collapsed and filtered. For each sample, productive Simpson clonality was calculated as the square root of Simpson's diversity index over productive rearrangements. Sourced from immuneACCESS, this table was stored by TCRdb with only in-frame sequences that have V and J called. A share of the clones is absent; for the studies checked, an unresolved V gene accounts for under half, and the remainder has no known explanation. V, J and clone size derive from that table, while D and trimming were established from the DNA sequence. Present in this sample are 200,000 to 250,000 clones, 84% of which were seen just once. 9.5% to 10% of the sample rests with the top ten.

This entry is derived from a study of blood T cell repertoires in COVID-19 (dated by TCRdb to 2019 to 2021). For context, the study as a whole: Samples covering the acute and convalescent phases of COVID-19 were provided by collaborators in the United States, Italy and Spain. The prospective study material was composed of cDNA or gDNA derived from T cells, B-cell-depleted T cells, or PBMCs. The repertoires were made available in a free public database intended to serve as a resource for research on the immune response to SARS-CoV-2. Deeply sampled blood TCRbeta repertoires from subjects exposed to, actively infected with, or recovered from COVID-19 were included in the dataset. Sample metadata almost always included a de-identified subject ID, COVID-19 status, age in years and sex. Where available, HLA class I and class II types were taken from metadata supplied by the sample provider and were not determined by assay-based typing. Samples came from the ongoing ImmuneRACE study (first 160 participants) plus 1,254 subjects from 6 global collaborators. General findings and caveats noted by the study authors: How much clinical and demographic metadata was included differed by source and by participant, and the metadata was provided uncurated.

The chain was built from TRBV6-6 and TRBJ1-5, with TRBD1 tentatively as D gene (6 bases match). Sequencing was done on a sample of peripheral blood. This sequence originates from a man over 45 with active or convalescent COVID-19. The CDR3: CASSFSGAPVGAQHF. Read as DNA, the sequence is TGTGCCAGCAGTTTCTCAGGGGCACCCGTTGGGGCCCAGCATTTT.